This T cell receptor beta chain comes out of a study of OX40 agonist ivuxolimab in advanced cancers. CDR3 length: 13 amino acids. Trimming took 4 bases from V and 3 from J; bases not matched to a gene: 3. From germline, CDR1 is MGHRA and CDR2 YSYEKL. Repertoires were generated with immunoSEQ multiplex PCR, while TCRdb's copy carries only in-frame clones and drops some. The sample holds approximately 60,000 clones, more than 65% seen once. The rearrangement joins TRBV4-1 to TRBJ2-7; 7 positions match TRBD1. The sample consisted of CD4+ or CD8+ T cells sorted from blood, taken in a trial of the OX40 agonist ivuxolimab. This clonotype was sampled from an adult with an advanced solid tumor such as melanoma, head and neck, liver or kidney cancer. CDR3 sequence: CASSLRQGYEQYF. In DNA form, the CDR3 reads TGCGCCAGCAGCCTAAGACAGGGCTACGAGCAGTACTTC.